This T cell receptor beta chain was captured by sequencing in a study of cytomegalovirus exposure and HLA in healthy donors. It was with 60 Vbeta and 13 Jbeta primers that the PCR ran. The repertoire was sequenced with immunoSEQ multiplex PCR; TCRdb's copy has only in-frame clones and lacks some. This sample carries a few hundred thousand clones, 85% to 90% of them seen once, and the ten largest clones take over 0.95%. This CDR3 comprises 14 residues. CDR1 is SGDLS, CDR2 YYNGEE, per germline. V dropped 0 bases and J dropped 6; count of bases not matched to a gene: 4. Notes on this clone: Its matching antigen is unknown.

Study-level points and caveats: Prediction of most subjects' HLA-A and HLA-B alleles by TCR beta sequences was reportedly accurate.

This receptor was identified in a woman aged 18-29 years in good health and CMV-seronegative. This chain uses TRBV9 with TRBJ2-3, with 7 bases that match TRBD2. The source material was PBMCs. This chain's CDR3 is CASSVDGRTDTQYF. CDR3 coding DNA: TGTGCCAGCAGCGTAGACGGGAGGACGGATACGCAGTATTTT.